This T cell receptor (beta chain) emerged from a study of Tregs in tolerant kidney transplant recipients. Findings and caveats of the study: Tregs expanded with activated donor B cells seemed most donor-specific. Antigen-driven expansion was suggested because donor-specific Tregs expanded more than all Tregs in tolerant patients.

Per germline, CDR1 SGHTA and CDR2 FQGNSA. The trim removed 0 bases at V and 5 bases at J, leaving 2 bases unmatched. The CDR3 is made up of 14 amino acids. CD4+CD25+CD127- Tregs, CD4+CD25- non-Tregs, CD4 and CD8 cells were sorted. Data came from immunoSEQ multiplex PCR; TCRdb stores just in-frame clones and leaves some out. The sample records around 77,000 clones, more than 95% being singletons. This clone was detected only once. The antigen is not known. The sequences come from CD4+ T cells from blood, collected before the transplant. This receptor was taken from a human donor who received a combined kidney and bone marrow transplant. The gene calls are TRBV7-2 and TRBJ2-3; 7 bases agree with TRBD1. The CDR3 DNA reads TGTGCCAGCAGCTTAGCGGGACAGTTAGATACGCAGTATTTT. It translates to CASSLAGQLDTQYF.